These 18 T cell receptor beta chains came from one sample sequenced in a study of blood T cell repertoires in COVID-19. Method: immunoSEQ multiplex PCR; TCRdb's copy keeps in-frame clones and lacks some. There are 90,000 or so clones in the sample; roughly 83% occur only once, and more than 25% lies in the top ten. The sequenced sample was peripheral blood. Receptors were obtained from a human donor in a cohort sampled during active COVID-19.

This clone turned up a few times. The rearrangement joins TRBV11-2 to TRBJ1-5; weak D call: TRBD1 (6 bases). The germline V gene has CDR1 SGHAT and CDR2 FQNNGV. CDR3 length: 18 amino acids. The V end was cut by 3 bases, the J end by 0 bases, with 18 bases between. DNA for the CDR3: TGTGCCAGCAGCTTTCGACAGGAAAGCTTCTATAGCAATCAGCCCCAGCATTTT. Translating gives CASSFRQESFYSNQPQHF.

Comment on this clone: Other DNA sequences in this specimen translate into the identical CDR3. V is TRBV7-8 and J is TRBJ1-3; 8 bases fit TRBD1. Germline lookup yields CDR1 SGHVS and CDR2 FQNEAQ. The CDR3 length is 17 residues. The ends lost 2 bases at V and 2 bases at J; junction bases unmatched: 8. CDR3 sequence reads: CASSLPRTGKPGNTIYF. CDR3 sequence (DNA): TGTGCCAGCAGCTTACCTCGGACAGGGAAGCCTGGAAACACCATATATTTT.

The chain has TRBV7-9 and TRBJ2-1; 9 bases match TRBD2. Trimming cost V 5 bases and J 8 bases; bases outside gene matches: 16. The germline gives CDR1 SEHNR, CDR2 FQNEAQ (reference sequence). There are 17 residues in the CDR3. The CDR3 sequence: CASSQRIEREDEHEQFF. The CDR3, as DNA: TGTGCCAGCAGCCAGAGGATCGAGCGGGAGGATGAGCATGAGCAGTTCTTC.

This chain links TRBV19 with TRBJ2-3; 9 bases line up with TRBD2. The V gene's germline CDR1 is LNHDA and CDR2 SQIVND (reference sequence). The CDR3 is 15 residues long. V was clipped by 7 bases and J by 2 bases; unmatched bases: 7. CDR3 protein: CASTERLADTDTQYF. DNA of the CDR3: TGTGCCAGTACCGAGAGACTAGCGGACACAGATACGCAGTATTTT.

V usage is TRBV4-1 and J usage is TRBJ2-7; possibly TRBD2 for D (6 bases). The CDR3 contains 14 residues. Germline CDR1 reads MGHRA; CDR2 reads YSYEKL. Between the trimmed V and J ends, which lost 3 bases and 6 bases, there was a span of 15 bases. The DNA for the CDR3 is TGCGCCAGCAGCCATCTTGGAGGGCCCGGCGAGCAGTACTTC. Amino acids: CASSHLGGPGEQYF.

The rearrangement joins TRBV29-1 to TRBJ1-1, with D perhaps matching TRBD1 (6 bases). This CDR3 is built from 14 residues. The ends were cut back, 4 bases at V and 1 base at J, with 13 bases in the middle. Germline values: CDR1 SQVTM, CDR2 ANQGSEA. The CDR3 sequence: CSVVWGGQNTEAFF. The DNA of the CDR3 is TGCAGCGTTGTTTGGGGGGGCCAGAACACTGAAGCTTTCTTT.

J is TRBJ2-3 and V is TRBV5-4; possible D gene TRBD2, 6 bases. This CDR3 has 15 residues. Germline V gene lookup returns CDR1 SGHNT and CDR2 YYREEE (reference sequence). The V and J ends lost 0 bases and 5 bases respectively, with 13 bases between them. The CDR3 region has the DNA TGTGCCAGCAGCTTGGGTGGGGCGGGAAAAGATACGCAGTATTTT. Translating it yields CASSLGGAGKDTQYF.

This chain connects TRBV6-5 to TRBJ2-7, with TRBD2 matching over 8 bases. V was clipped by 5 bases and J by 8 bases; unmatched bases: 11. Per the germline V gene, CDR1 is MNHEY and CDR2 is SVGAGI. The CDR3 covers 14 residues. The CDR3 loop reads CASSPGGAPTKQYF. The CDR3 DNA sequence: TGTGCCAGCAGTCCGGGGGGGGCGCCTACGAAGCAGTACTTC.

CDR3 region: CASSVSSGYQETQYF. The CDR3 DNA sequence: TGTGCCAGCAGCGTGTCTAGCGGGTACCAAGAGACCCAGTACTTC. This chain joins TRBV9 and TRBJ2-5; 8 bases map to TRBD2. Germline V gene data show CDR1 as SGDLS and CDR2 as YYNGEE. After removal of 2 bases from V and 0 bases from J, the junction contained 3 bases not matched to a gene. The CDR3 contains 15 residues.

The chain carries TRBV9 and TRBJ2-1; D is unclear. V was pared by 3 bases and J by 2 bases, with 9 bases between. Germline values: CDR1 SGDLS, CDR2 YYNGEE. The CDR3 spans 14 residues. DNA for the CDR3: TGTGCCAGCAGCGAAGACTCTACCTACAATGAGCAGTTCTTC. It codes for CASSEDSTYNEQFF.

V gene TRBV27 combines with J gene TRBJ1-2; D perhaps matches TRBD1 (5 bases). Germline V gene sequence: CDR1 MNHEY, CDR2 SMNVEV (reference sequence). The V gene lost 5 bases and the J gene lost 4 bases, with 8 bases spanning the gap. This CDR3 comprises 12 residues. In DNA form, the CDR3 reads TGTGCCAGCAGTCCGCAGGGCTATGGCTACACCTTC. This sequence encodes CASSPQGYGYTF.

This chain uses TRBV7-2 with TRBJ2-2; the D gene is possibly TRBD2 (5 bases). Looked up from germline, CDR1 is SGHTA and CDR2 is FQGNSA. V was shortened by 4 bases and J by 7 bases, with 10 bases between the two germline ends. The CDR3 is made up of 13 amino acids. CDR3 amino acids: CASSSVAGGELFF. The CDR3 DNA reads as TGTGCCAGCAGCTCCGTTGCGGGCGGGGAGCTGTTTTTT.

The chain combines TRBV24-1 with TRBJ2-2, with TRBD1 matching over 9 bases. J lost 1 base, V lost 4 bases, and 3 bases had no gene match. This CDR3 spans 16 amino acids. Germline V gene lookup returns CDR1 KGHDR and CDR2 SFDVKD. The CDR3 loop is CATSELGQGNTGELFF. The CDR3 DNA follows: TGTGCCACCAGTGAATTGGGACAGGGGAACACCGGGGAGCTGTTTTTT.

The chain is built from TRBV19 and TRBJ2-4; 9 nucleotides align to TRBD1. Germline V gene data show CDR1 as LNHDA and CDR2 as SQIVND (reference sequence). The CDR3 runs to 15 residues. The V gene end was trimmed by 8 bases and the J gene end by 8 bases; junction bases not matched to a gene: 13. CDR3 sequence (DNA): TGTGCCAGTGGCGACAGGGGGGCCCCTATGGACATTCAGTACTTC. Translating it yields CASGDRGAPMDIQYF.

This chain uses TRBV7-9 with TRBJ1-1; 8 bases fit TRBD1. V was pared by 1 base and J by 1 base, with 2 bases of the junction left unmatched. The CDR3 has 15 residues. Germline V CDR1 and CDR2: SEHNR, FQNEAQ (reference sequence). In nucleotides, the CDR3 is TGTGCCAGCAGCTTAGACAGGGGGGCGAACACTGAAGCTTTCTTT. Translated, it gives CASSLDRGANTEAFF.

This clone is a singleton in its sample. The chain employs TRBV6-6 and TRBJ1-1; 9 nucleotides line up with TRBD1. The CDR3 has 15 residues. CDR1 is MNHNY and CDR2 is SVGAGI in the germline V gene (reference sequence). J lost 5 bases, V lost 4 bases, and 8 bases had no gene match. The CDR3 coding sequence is TGTGCCAGCAGTTCCCCGGGACAGGGATGGACTGAAGCTTTCTTT. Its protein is CASSSPGQGWTEAFF.

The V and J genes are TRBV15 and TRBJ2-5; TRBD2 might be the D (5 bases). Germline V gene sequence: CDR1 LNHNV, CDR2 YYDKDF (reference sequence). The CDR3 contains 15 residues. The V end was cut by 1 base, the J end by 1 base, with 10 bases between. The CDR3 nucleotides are TGTGCCACCAGCAGAGGGAACGGGGTCCAAGAGACCCAGTACTTC. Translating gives CATSRGNGVQETQYF.

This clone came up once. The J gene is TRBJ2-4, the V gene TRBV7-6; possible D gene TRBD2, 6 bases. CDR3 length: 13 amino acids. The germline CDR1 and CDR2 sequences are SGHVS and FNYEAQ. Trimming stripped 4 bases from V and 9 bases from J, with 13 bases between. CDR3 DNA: TGTGCCAGCAGCTCCACCCCCGGGGGCATTCAGTACTTC. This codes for CASSSTPGGIQYF.